One and the same sample provided the 32 T cell receptor beta chains below, sequenced in a study of Ad26.COV2.S vaccination and SARS-CoV-2 variants. Treatment noted: roughly 19 received Ad26.COV2.S at low or high dose, single or two shots; roughly five received placebo; per-sample allocation not given. On day 63 after the first injection, vaccine and placebo recipients gave samples. Using immunoSEQ multiplex PCR, the repertoire was profiled, and TCRdb retains in-frame clones only, with some absent. The data show 300,000 to 350,000 clones, with about 88% seen just once and around 5.8% held by the top ten. The sequenced sample was peripheral blood, obtained in a trial of Ad26.COV2.S vaccine versus placebo. These receptors were obtained from a person aged 18-60 years who received the Ad26.COV2.S COVID-19 vaccine or a placebo.

V usage is TRBV1 and J usage is TRBJ2-7; TRBD2 is the table's D call, not checked against the DNA. TRBV1 has pseudogene status. The CDR3 is made up of 15 amino acids. Here the CDR3 reads CTSSRGLAGDREQYF. Here the CDR3 DNA reads TGCACCAGCAGCCGCGGACTAGCGGGAGACCGCGAGCAGTACTTC.

The rearrangement links TRBV6-4 to TRBJ1-2; the D gene is possibly TRBD1 (5 bases). The germline V gene has CDR1 MRHNA and CDR2 SNTAGT. The CDR3 covers 15 residues. The V gene lost 3 bases and the J gene lost 0 bases, with 11 bases spanning the gap. CDR3 nucleotides: TGTGCCAGCAGTGAGTCCGGGACCGCTAACTATGGCTACACCTTC. This codes for CASSESGTANYGYTF.

The chain recombines TRBV19 with TRBJ1-5; D gene unclear. The germline V gene encodes CDR1 LNHDA and CDR2 SQIVND (reference sequence). V lost 11 bases to trimming and J lost 0 bases, with 8 bases between them. The CDR3 covers 12 residues. The CDR3 sequence is CAGGFSNQPQHF. In nucleotides, the CDR3 is TGTGCCGGCGGGTTTAGCAATCAGCCCCAGCATTTT. Full variable domain (remainder filled in from reference TRBV19 and TRBJ1-5): DGGITQSPKYLFRKEGQNVTLSCEQNLNHDAMYWYRQDPGQGLRLIYYSQIVNDFQKGDIAEGYSVSREKKESFPLTVTSAQKNPTAFYLCAGGFSNQPQHFGDGTRLSIL.

CDR3 in DNA: TGTGCCAGCAGCTTGGCGGGACAGGGCAGCGAGCAGTACTTC. It yields the protein CASSLAGQGSEQYF. The rearrangement joins TRBV5-6 to TRBJ2-7, with 9 bases aligning to TRBD1. The germline V gene has CDR1 SGHDT and CDR2 YYEEEE. V lost 0 bases and J lost 6; bases outside the gene matches: 4. This CDR3 is built from 14 residues.

The CDR3: CASSPRQGREKLFF. In nucleotides, the CDR3 is TGTGCCAGCAGTCCTCGGCAGGGAAGAGAAAAACTGTTTTTT. The chain joins TRBV27 to TRBJ1-4; the D gene is possibly TRBD1 (5 bases). The length of the CDR3 is 14 residues. Trimming pared 5 bases from V and 8 bases from J, leaving 15 bases between. Germline loops: CDR1 MNHEY, CDR2 SMNVEV (reference sequence).

The chain links TRBV7-9 to TRBJ1-4; D possibly corresponds to TRBD1 (5 bases). From germline, CDR1 is SEHNR and CDR2 FQNEAQ (reference sequence). V was shortened by 1 base and J by 8 bases, with 14 bases between the two germline ends. The CDR3 sequence is 15 residues long. CDR3 DNA sequence: TGTGCCAGCAGCTTAGTTTTGACAGTTGGGGAAAAACTGTTTTTT. Protein product: CASSLVLTVGEKLFF.

V is TRBV30 and J is TRBJ2-3, with D possibly called TRBD1 or TRBD2 (5 bases each). Germline V CDR1 and CDR2: GTSNPN, SVGIG (reference sequence). Trimming pared 4 bases from V and 7 bases from J, leaving 30 bases between. This CDR3 is 18 amino acids long. The CDR3 loop reads CAWIPGRIALIASNTQYF. The CDR3 coding sequence is TGTGCCTGGATCCCGGGACGGATCGCCCTAATTGCCTCGAATACGCAGTATTTT.

This chain links TRBV4-3 with TRBJ1-1; TRBD1 matches at 9 bases. Germline V CDR1 and CDR2: LGHNA, YSLEER. V dropped 0 bases and J dropped 0; count of bases not matched to a gene: 5. This CDR3 spans 17 amino acids. The CDR3 loop reads CASSQDRTGVMNTEAFF. The CDR3 nucleotides are TGCGCCAGCAGCCAAGACCGGACAGGGGTTATGAACACTGAAGCTTTCTTT.

The chain combines TRBV19 with TRBJ1-4; TRBD1 aligns across 9 bases. The CDR3 extends over 16 amino acids. Germline V gives CDR1 LNHDA, CDR2 SQIVND (reference sequence). With V trimmed by 5 bases and J by 1 base, 5 bases remained unmatched. CDR3 sequence (DNA): TGTGCCAGTAGTGTGACAGGGGGGAGAACTAATGAAAAACTGTTTTTT. This translates into CASSVTGGRTNEKLFF.

This chain connects TRBV11-2 to TRBJ2-3, with 8 bases fitting TRBD2. Germline V lookup: CDR1 SGHAT, CDR2 FQNNGV. V was clipped by 4 bases and J by 13 bases; unmatched bases: 7. The CDR3 runs to 12 residues. The CDR3: CASSSGTGGEYF. The CDR3 coding sequence is TGTGCCAGCAGCTCCGGAACGGGGGGGGAGTATTTT.

Here the CDR3 DNA reads TGTGCCAGCAGCCCTTGGAGCCGCACAGATACGCAGTATTTT. The encoded protein is CASSPWSRTDTQYF. The chain has TRBV9 and TRBJ2-3; D not certain. Trimming stripped 4 bases from V and 1 base from J, with 10 bases between. CDR1 is SGDLS, CDR2 YYNGEE, per germline. CDR3 length: 14 residues.

The chain uses TRBV27 and TRBJ1-1; 10 bases fit TRBD1. Germline V gives CDR1 MNHEY, CDR2 SMNVEV (reference sequence). The V segment lost 5 bases and the J segment 4 bases; nucleotides outside the gene matches: 4. The CDR3 sequence is 14 residues long. For the CDR3, the DNA is TGTGCCAGCAGTCACGGGACAGGGGTCACTGAAGCTTTCTTT. Protein sequence: CASSHGTGVTEAFF.

The rearrangement links TRBV10-3 to TRBJ2-4; D unresolved. Trimming shortened V by 3 bases and J by 2 bases, and 8 bases separated the two germline ends. CDR1 ENHRY and CDR2 SYGVKD come from the germline V gene. This CDR3 is built from 14 residues. In DNA form, the CDR3 reads TGTGCCATCAGTGAATCGACACCCAAAAACATTCAGTACTTC. Amino acid sequence: CAISESTPKNIQYF.

The rearrangement uses TRBV5-6 and TRBJ2-7; unclear D gene. The CDR3 runs 14 residues. Trimming shortened V by 4 bases and J by 2 bases, and 13 bases separated the two germline ends. Germline V gene sequence: CDR1 SGHDT, CDR2 YYEEEE. This CDR3 is CASSHQSTTYEQYF. DNA of the CDR3: TGTGCCAGCAGCCACCAATCAACCACCTACGAGCAGTACTTC.

V gene TRBV30 combines with J gene TRBJ1-1, with 7 bases matching TRBD1. This CDR3 is 14 amino acids long. Germline values: CDR1 GTSNPN, CDR2 SVGIG (reference sequence). Germline trimming cut 3 bases from V and 3 bases from J; bases unmatched to any gene: 7. CDR3 sequence reads: CAWRLPGTDTEAFF. The CDR3 DNA sequence: TGTGCCTGGAGGTTACCTGGGACAGACACTGAAGCTTTCTTT.

The chain has TRBV6-2 or TRBV6-3 and TRBJ1-5; the D gene is possibly TRBD1 (6 bases). The CDR3 length is 15 residues. Deletions cut 6 bases from V and 0 bases from J, with 12 bases between. The V gene's germline CDR1 is MNHEY and CDR2 SVGEGT. The CDR3 DNA reads as TGTGCCAGCAGCTCCTACAGGGATAGCAATCAGCCCCAGCATTTT. The encoded protein is CASSSYRDSNQPQHF.

The count of this clone is one. One junction end does not reproduce the germline sequence, and a read error may be involved. V gene TRBV5-1 combines with J gene TRBJ1-1, with 8 bases that match TRBD1. Germline V gene data show CDR1 as SGHRS and CDR2 as YFSETQ. The CDR3 spans 15 residues. The CDR3 sequence is CASSKDPQGATDLIF. The CDR3 DNA reads as TGCGCCAGCAGTAAAGATCCGCAGGGGGCCACTGACCTGATCTTT. Drawing the rest from reference TRBV5-1 and TRBJ1-1, the complete variable domain is KAGVTQTPRYLIKTRGQQVTLSCSPISGHRSVSWYQQTPGQGLQFLFEYFSETQRNKGNFPGRFSGRQFSNSRSEMNVSTLELGDSALYLCASSKDPQGATDLIFGQGTRLTVV.

The V and J genes are TRBV24-1 and TRBJ2-2; D is uncertain. This CDR3 has 15 residues. The ends were cut back, 3 bases at V and 2 bases at J, with 9 bases in the middle. Germline CDR1 reads KGHDR; CDR2 reads SFDVKD. The CDR3 protein is CATSDPSRNTGELFF. CDR3 sequence (DNA): TGTGCCACCAGTGATCCCTCCCGTAACACCGGGGAGCTGTTTTTT.

This clone was found a few times. V and J are TRBV3-1 (or the pseudogene TRBV3-2) and TRBJ1-3; no definite D call. Trimming cost V 4 bases and J 2 bases, with 9 bases left between them. CDR1 LGHDT and CDR2 YNNKEL come from the germline V gene (reference sequence). CDR3 length equals 14 residues. The CDR3 spells CASSREGAGNTIYF. The CDR3 DNA reads as TGTGCCAGCAGCCGGGAGGGAGCTGGAAACACCATATATTTT.

Here the CDR3 DNA reads TGTGCCTGGAGTGCTTCGGGACAGGGGGTGGAAGAGCAGTACTTC. It is translated as CAWSASGQGVEEQYF. The J gene is TRBJ2-7, the V gene TRBV30; 11 bases are shared with TRBD1. Germline CDR1 and CDR2: GTSNPN and SVGIG (reference sequence). The CDR3 spans 15 residues. The trim removed 1 base at V and 7 bases at J, leaving 9 bases unmatched.

This chain joins TRBV4-3 and TRBJ1-1, with D perhaps TRBD1 (6 bases). The length of the CDR3 is 15 residues. CDR1 and CDR2 (germline): LGHNA, YSLEER. V dropped 1 base and J dropped 4 bases, with 13 bases sitting between them. The CDR3, as DNA: TGCGCCAGCAGCCAAGCAGGGGTATGGGGCACTGAAGCTTTCTTT. This gives the protein CASSQAGVWGTEAFF.

V gene TRBV4-2 combines with J gene TRBJ2-5; TRBD2 matches at 8 bases. CDR1 and CDR2 (germline): LGHNA, YNFKEQ. The CDR3 loop spans 16 amino acids. V shed 3 bases and J 2 bases; nucleotides not matched to a gene: 8. CDR3 DNA sequence: TGTGCCAGCAGCCAGGACCTCCGGGGGGGTCAAGAGACCCAGTACTTC. Translated, it gives CASSQDLRGGQETQYF.

This clone was observed once. The rearrangement uses TRBV28 and TRBJ2-3; 11 bases are shared with TRBD2. The length of the CDR3 is 18 residues. The germline V gene has CDR1 MDHEN and CDR2 SYDVKM. V shed 5 bases and J 1 base; nucleotides not matched to a gene: 11. CDR3 DNA: TGTGCCAGCAGTCGGATACTAGCGGGAGTAGGAGGCACAGATACGCAGTATTTT. It translates to CASSRILAGVGGTDTQYF.

The sample holds one count of this clone. The rearrangement uses TRBV19 and TRBJ1-2, with TRBD1 as a possible D gene (5 bases). Germline CDR1 LNHDA, CDR2 SQIVND (reference sequence). The CDR3 sequence is 13 residues long. Trimming cost V 5 bases and J 6 bases, with 13 bases left between them. This CDR3 reads CASSLGSRDGYTF. The CDR3 DNA reads TGTGCCAGTAGTCTAGGGTCCAGGGATGGCTACACCTTC. The whole variable domain, filled in from reference TRBV19 and TRBJ1-2, reads DGGITQSPKYLFRKEGQNVTLSCEQNLNHDAMYWYRQDPGQGLRLIYYSQIVNDFQKGDIAEGYSVSREKKESFPLTVTSAQKNPTAFYLCASSLGSRDGYTFGSGTRLTVV.

There are a few counts of this clone. This chain joins TRBV3-1 (or the pseudogene TRBV3-2) and TRBJ1-5, with D uncertain. The ends were cut back, 1 base at V and 1 base at J, with 8 bases in the middle. The CDR3 is 15 residues long. Germline-derived CDR1 and CDR2 are LGHDT and YNNKEL (reference sequence). The CDR3 bases are TGTGCCAGCAGCCAAGGGGTGGGCAGCAATCAGCCCCAGCATTTT. This sequence encodes CASSQGVGSNQPQHF.

J is TRBJ2-3 and V is TRBV7-2, with no clear D. Deletions cut 5 bases from V and 11 bases from J, with 17 bases between. Germline CDR1 is SGHTA and CDR2 is FQGNSA. The CDR3 covers 13 residues. CDR3 sequence: CASSPRAGDLQYF. The CDR3 DNA follows: TGTGCCAGCAGCCCCCGCGCAGGCGACCTGCAGTATTTT.

The chain is built from TRBV7-6 and TRBJ2-7; 7 nucleotides align to TRBD2. The CDR3 spans 16 residues. CDR1 is SGHVS and CDR2 is FNYEAQ in the germline V gene. J lost 2 bases, V lost 3 bases, and 10 bases had no gene match. CDR3 nucleotides: TGTGCCAGCAGCTTGGCCCCGGGAGGAACTACCTACGAGCAGTACTTC. Translated: CASSLAPGGTTYEQYF.

The V and J genes are TRBV27 and TRBJ1-2; D is perhaps TRBD1 (6 bases). The germline gives CDR1 MNHEY, CDR2 SMNVEV (reference sequence). This CDR3 is 15 amino acids long. Deletions cut 4 bases from V and 7 bases from J, with 19 bases between. The CDR3 is CASSSFGGAMFGYTF. CDR3 in DNA: TGTGCCAGCAGTTCTTTCGGGGGCGCTATGTTTGGCTACACCTTC.

The chain joins TRBV5-1 to TRBJ2-3, with a weak D call TRBD1 (6 bases). V lost 0 bases and J lost 5, with 13 bases in between. Germline V gene data show CDR1 as SGHRS and CDR2 as YFSETQ. The length of the CDR3 is 15 residues. DNA for the CDR3: TGCGCCAGCAGCTTGGACAGGGAACTAATAGATACGCAGTATTTT. This gives the protein CASSLDRELIDTQYF. Complete variable domain (other parts from reference TRBV5-1 and TRBJ2-3): KAGVTQTPRYLIKTRGQQVTLSCSPISGHRSVSWYQQTPGQGLQFLFEYFSETQRNKGNFPGRFSGRQFSNSRSEMNVSTLELGDSALYLCASSLDRELIDTQYFGPGTRLTVL.

The chain links TRBV4-1 to TRBJ1-3; no reliable D call. Germline V gene lookup returns CDR1 MGHRA and CDR2 YSYEKL. V was trimmed by 3 bases and J by 4 bases, leaving 10 bases between them. CDR3 size: 14 residues. CDR3 nucleotide sequence: TGCGCCAGCAGCCAGGGCCTTAGGGGAAACACCATATATTTT. This encodes CASSQGLRGNTIYF.

This clone was detected only a few times. The chain employs TRBV2 and TRBJ1-6; D remains ambiguous. The CDR3 is 13 amino acids. In germline, CDR1 is SNHLY, CDR2 FYNNEI. V was trimmed by 7 bases and J by 10 bases, leaving 14 bases between them. CDR3 nucleotide sequence: TGTGCCAGCACGGCAGACTTCCTCTCACCCCTCCACTTT. Encoded protein: CASTADFLSPLHF.

J is TRBJ2-2 and V is TRBV5-6; D not resolved. Trimming took 7 bases from V and 1 from J, leaving 8 bases between them. The CDR3 sequence is 13 residues long. CDR1 SGHDT and CDR2 YYEEEE come from the germline V gene. The CDR3 sequence is CASEKGNTGELFF. The CDR3 coding sequence is TGTGCCAGCGAGAAAGGGAACACCGGGGAGCTGTTTTTT.